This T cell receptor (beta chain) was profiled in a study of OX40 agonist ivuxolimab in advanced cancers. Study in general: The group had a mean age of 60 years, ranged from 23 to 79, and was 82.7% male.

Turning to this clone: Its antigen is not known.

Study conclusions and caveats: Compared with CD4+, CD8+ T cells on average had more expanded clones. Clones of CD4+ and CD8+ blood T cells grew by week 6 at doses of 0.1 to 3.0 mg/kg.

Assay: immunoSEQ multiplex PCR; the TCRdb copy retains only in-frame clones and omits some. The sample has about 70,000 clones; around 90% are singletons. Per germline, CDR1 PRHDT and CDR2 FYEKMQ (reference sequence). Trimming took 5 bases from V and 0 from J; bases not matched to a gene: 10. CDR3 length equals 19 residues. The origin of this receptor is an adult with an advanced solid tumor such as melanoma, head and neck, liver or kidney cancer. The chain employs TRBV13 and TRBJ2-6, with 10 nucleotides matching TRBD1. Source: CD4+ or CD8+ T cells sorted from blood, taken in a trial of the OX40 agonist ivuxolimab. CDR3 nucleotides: TGTGCCAGCAGCCCTCCCGGACAGGGGGTTCACTCTGGGGCCAACGTCCTGACTTTC. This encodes CASSPPGQGVHSGANVLTF.